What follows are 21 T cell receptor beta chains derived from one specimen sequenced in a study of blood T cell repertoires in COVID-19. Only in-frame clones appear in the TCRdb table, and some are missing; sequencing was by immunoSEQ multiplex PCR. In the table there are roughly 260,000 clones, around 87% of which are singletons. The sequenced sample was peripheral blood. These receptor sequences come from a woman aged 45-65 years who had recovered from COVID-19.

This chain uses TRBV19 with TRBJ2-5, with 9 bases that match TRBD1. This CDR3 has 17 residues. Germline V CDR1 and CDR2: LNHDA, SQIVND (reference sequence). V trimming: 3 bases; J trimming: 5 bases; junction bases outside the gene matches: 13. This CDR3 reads CASSMLPPTGGGETQYF. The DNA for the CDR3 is TGTGCCAGTAGTATGTTGCCCCCGACAGGGGGTGGGGAGACCCAGTACTTC. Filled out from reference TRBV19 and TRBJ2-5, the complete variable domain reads DGGITQSPKYLFRKEGQNVTLSCEQNLNHDAMYWYRQDPGQGLRLIYYSQIVNDFQKGDIAEGYSVSREKKESFPLTVTSAQKNPTAFYLCASSMLPPTGGGETQYFGPGTRLLVL.

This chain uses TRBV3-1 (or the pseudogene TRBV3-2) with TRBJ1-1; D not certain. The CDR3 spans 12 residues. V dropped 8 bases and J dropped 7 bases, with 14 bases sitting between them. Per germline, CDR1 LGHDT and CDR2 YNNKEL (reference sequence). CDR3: CASVPGPHEAFF. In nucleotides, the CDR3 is TGTGCCAGCGTCCCAGGTCCTCATGAAGCTTTCTTT.

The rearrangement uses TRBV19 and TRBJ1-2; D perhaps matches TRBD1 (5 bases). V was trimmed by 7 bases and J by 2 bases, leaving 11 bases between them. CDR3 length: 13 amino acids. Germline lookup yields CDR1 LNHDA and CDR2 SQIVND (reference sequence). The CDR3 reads CASTRGGNYGYTF. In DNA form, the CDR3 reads TGTGCCAGTACCCGGGGGGGGAACTATGGCTACACCTTC.

The CDR3 sequence is CASSFPGTGTYEQYF. The CDR3 nucleotides read TGTGCCAGCAGCTTTCCCGGGACAGGGACCTACGAGCAGTACTTC. The chain carries TRBV7-9 and TRBJ2-7; TRBD1 agrees at 9 bases. This CDR3 spans 15 amino acids. Germline CDR1 reads SEHNR; CDR2 reads FQNEAQ (reference sequence). V was pared by 3 bases and J by 2 bases, with 5 bases of the junction left unmatched.

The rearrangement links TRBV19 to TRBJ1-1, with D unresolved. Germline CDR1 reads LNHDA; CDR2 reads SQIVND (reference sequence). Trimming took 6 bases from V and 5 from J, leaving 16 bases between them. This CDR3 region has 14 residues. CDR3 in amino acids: CASSRSDLVTEAFF. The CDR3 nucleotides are TGTGCCAGTAGCAGGTCGGATCTGGTGACTGAAGCTTTCTTT.

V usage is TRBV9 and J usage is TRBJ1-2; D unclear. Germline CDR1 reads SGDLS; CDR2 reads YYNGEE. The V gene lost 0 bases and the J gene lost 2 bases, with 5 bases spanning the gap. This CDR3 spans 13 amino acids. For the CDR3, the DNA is TGTGCCAGCAGCGTAGTACAGAACTATGGCTACACCTTC. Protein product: CASSVVQNYGYTF.

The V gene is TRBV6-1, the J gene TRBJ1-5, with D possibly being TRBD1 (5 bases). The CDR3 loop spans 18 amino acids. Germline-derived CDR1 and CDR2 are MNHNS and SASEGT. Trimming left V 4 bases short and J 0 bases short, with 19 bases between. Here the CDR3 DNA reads TGTGCCAGCAGTGTTCCGGGGGGAACATTTTATAGCAATCAGCCCCAGCATTTT. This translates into CASSVPGGTFYSNQPQHF.

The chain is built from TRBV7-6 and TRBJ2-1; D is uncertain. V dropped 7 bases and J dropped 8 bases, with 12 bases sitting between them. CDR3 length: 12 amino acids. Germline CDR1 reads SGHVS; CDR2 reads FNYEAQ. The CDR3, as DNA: TGTGCCAGCAACGCCGACTTCGATGAGCAGTTCTTC. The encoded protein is CASNADFDEQFF.

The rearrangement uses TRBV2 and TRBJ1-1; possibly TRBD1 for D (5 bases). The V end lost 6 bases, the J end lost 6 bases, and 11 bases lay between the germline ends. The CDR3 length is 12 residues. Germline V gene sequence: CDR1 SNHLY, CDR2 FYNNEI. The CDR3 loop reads CASSATRAEAFF. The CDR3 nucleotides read TGTGCCAGCAGCGCCACCAGGGCTGAAGCTTTCTTT.

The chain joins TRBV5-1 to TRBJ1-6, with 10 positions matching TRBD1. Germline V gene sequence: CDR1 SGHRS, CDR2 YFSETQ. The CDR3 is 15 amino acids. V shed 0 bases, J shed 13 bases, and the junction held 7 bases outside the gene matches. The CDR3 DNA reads TGCGCCAGCAGCTTGGAGGGACAGGGGTACGATCCCCTCCACTTT. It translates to CASSLEGQGYDPLHF. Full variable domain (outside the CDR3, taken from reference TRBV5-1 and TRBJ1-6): KAGVTQTPRYLIKTRGQQVTLSCSPISGHRSVSWYQQTPGQGLQFLFEYFSETQRNKGNFPGRFSGRQFSNSRSEMNVSTLELGDSALYLCASSLEGQGYDPLHFGNGTRLTVT.

CDR3 bases: TGTGCCAGCAGCTTAAGGGGACAGGGATACTCACCCCTCCACTTT. This encodes CASSLRGQGYSPLHF. The V and J genes are TRBV7-9 and TRBJ1-6, with 9 bases fitting TRBD1. The CDR3 totals 15 residues. Trimming removed 2 bases from V and 10 bases from J; junction bases left unmatched: 6. The V gene's germline CDR1 is SEHNR and CDR2 FQNEAQ (reference sequence). The full variable domain, in which reference TRBV7-9 and TRBJ1-6 provide the parts outside the CDR3, is DTGVSQNPRHKITKRGQNVTFRCDPISEHNRLYWYRQTLGQGPEFLTYFQNEAQLEKSRLLSDRFSAERPKGSFSTLEIQRTEQGDSAMYLCASSLRGQGYSPLHFGNGTRLTVT.

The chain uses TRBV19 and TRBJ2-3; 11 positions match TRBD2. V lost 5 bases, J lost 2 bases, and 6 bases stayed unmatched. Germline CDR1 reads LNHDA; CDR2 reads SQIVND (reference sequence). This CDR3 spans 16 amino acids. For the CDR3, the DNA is TGTGCCAGTAGTTCCAGGACTAGCGGGCACACAGATACGCAGTATTTT. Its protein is CASSSRTSGHTDTQYF.

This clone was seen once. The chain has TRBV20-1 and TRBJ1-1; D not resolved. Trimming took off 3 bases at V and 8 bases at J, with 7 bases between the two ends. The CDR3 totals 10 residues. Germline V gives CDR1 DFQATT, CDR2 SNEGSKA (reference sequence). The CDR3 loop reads CSARNREAFF. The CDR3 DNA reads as TGCAGTGCTAGGAACCGGGAAGCTTTCTTT.

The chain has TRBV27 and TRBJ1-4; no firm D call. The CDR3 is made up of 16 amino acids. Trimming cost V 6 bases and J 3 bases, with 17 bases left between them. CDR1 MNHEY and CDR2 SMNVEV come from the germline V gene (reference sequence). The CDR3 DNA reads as TGTGCCAGCAGCCAACACGGCAGGATGCCTAATGAAAAACTGTTTTTT. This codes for CASSQHGRMPNEKLFF.

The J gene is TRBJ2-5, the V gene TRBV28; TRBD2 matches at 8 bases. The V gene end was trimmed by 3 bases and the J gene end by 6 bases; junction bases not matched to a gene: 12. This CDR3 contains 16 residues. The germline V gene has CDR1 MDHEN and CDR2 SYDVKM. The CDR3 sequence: CASSFRTSSLRKTQYF. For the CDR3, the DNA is TGTGCCAGCAGTTTTCGGACTAGCAGTCTCCGGAAGACCCAGTACTTC.

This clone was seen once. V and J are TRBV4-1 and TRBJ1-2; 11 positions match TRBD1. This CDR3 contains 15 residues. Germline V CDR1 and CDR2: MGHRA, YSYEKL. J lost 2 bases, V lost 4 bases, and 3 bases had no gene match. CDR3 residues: CASSLGDRGNYGYTF. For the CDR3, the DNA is TGCGCCAGCAGCCTAGGGGACAGGGGGAACTATGGCTACACCTTC.

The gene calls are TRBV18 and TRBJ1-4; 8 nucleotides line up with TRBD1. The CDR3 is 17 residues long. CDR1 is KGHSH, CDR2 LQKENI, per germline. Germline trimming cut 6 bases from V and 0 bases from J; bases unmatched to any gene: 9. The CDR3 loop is CASSPRTGKATNEKLFF. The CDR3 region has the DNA TGTGCCAGCTCCCCTCGGACAGGGAAGGCAACTAATGAAAAACTGTTTTTT.

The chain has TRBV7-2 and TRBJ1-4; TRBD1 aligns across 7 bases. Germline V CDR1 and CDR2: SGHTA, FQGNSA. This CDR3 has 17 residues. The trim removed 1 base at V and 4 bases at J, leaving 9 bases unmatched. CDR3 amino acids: CASSLVNRGFGNEKLFF. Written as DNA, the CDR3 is TGTGCCAGCAGCTTAGTGAACAGGGGATTCGGTAATGAAAAACTGTTTTTT.

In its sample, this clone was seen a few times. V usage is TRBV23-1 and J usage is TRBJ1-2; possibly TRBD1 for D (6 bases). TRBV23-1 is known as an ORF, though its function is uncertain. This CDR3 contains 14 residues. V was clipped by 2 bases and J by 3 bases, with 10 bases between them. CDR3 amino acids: CASSQRGADYGYTF. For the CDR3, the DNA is TGCGCCAGCAGTCAACGGGGGGCCGACTATGGCTACACCTTC.

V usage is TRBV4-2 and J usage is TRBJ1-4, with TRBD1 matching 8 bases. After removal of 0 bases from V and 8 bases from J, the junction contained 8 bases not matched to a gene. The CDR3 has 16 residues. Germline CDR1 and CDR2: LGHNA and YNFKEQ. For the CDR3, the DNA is TGTGCCAGCAGCCAAGATATTTCCACAGGGGGAGAAAAACTGTTTTTT. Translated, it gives CASSQDISTGGEKLFF.

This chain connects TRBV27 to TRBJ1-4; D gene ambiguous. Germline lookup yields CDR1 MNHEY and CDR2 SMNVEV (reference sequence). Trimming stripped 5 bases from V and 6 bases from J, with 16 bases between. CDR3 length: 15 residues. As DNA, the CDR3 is TGTGCCAGCAGTCCCACACTCTTAGCGGATGAAAAACTGTTTTTT. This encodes CASSPTLLADEKLFF.